This record looks at one T cell receptor (beta chain) sequence and its context. Between the trimmed V and J ends, which lost 2 bases and 7 bases, there was a span of 9 bases. Germline lookup yields CDR1 MNHEY and CDR2 SVGAGI. This CDR3 spans 13 amino acids. How the authors handled the data: Cell counts per sample came from amplifying reference gene primers. TCRdb keeps only in-frame clones here, not all; method: immunoSEQ multiplex PCR. That table supplies the V and J calls and clone size; D and trimming were determined from the DNA. The data hold 97,000 or so clones, with approximately 81% observed a single time. The sample originates from a study of blood T cell repertoires in COVID-19.

The V call is TRBV6-5, the J call TRBJ2-1, with D perhaps matching TRBD2 (5 bases). This sequence originates from a man aged 55 to 69 with acute or convalescent COVID-19. The sample was peripheral blood. The CDR3 here is CASSYTRANEQFF. CDR3 in DNA: TGTGCCAGCAGTTACACGCGGGCGAATGAGCAGTTCTTC.